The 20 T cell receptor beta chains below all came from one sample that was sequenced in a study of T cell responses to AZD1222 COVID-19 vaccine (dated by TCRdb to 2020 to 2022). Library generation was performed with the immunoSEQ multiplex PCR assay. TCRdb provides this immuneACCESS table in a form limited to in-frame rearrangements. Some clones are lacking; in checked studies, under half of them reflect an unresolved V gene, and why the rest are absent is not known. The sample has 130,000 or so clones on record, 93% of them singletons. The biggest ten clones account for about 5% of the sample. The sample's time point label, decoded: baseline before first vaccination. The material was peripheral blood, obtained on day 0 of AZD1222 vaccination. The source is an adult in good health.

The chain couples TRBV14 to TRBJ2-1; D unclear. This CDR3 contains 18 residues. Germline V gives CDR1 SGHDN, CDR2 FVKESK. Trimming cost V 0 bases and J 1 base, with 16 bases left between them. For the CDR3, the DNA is TGTGCCAGCAGCCAAGATTCGTGGGGTGAAAGGTCCTACAATGAGCAGTTCTTC. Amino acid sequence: CASSQDSWGERSYNEQFF.

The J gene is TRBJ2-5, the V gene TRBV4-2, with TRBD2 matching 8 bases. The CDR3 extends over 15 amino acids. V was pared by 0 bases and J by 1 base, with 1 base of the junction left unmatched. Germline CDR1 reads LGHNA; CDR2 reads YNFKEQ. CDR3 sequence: CASSQDRGGQETQYF. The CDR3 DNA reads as TGTGCCAGCAGCCAAGATCGGGGGGGCCAAGAGACCCAGTACTTC.

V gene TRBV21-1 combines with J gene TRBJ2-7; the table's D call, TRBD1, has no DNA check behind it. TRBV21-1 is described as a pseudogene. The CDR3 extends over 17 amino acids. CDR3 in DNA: TGTGCCAGCAGCACACCCTCCGGGACAGGGGTGTCCTACGAGCAGTACTTC. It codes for CASSTPSGTGVSYEQYF.

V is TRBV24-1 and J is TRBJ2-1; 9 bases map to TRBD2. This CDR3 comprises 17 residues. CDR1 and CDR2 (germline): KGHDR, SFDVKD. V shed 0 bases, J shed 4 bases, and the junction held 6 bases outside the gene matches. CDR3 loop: CATSDLLWRGGYNEQFF. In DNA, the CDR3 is TGTGCCACCAGTGATTTGCTCTGGCGGGGGGGATACAATGAGCAGTTCTTC.

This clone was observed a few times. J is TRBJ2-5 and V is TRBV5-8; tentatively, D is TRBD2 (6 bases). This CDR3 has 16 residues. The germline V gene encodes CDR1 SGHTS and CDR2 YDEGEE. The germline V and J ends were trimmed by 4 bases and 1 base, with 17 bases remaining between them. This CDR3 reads CASSPGESSTQETQYF. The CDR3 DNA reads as TGTGCCAGCAGCCCGGGGGAGTCCTCCACCCAAGAGACCCAGTACTTC.

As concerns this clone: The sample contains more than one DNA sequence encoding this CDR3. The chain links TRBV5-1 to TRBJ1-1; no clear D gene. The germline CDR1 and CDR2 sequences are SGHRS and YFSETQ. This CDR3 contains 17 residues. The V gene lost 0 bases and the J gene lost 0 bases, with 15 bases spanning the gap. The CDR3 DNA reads TGCGCCAGCAGCTTGGTCCTTCTCGGCAGAATGAACACTGAAGCTTTCTTT. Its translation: CASSLVLLGRMNTEAFF.

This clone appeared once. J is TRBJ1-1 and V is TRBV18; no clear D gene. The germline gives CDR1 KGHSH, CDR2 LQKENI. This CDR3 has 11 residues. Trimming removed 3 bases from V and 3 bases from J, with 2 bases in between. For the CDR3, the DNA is TGTGCCAGCTCACCGGACACTGAAGCTTTCTTT. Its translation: CASSPDTEAFF.

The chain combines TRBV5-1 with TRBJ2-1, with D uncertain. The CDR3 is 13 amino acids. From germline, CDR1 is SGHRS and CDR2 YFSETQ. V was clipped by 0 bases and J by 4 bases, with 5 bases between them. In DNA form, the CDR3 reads TGCGCCAGCAGCTTGGAGTCGTACAATGAGCAGTTCTTC. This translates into CASSLESYNEQFF. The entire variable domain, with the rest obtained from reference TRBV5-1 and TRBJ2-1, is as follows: KAGVTQTPRYLIKTRGQQVTLSCSPISGHRSVSWYQQTPGQGLQFLFEYFSETQRNKGNFPGRFSGRQFSNSRSEMNVSTLELGDSALYLCASSLESYNEQFFGPGTRLTVL.

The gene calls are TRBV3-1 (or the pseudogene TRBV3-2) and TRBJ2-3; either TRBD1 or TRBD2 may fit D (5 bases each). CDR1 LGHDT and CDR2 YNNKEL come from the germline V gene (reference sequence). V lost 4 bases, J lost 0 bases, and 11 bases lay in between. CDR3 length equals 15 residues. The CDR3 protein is CASSPGGGSTDTQYF. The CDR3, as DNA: TGTGCCAGCAGCCCCGGTGGGGGAAGCACAGATACGCAGTATTTT.

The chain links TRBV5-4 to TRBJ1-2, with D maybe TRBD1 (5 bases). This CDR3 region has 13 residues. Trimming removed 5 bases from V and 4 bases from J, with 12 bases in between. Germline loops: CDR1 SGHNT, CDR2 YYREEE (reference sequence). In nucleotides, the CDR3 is TGTGCCAGCAGACCTCGGGACCTCTATGGCTACACCTTC. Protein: CASRPRDLYGYTF. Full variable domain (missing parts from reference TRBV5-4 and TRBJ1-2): ETGVTQSPTHLIKTRGQQVTLRCSSQSGHNTVSWYQQALGQGPQFIFQYYREEENGRGNFPPRFSGLQFPNYSSELNVNALELDDSALYLCASRPRDLYGYTFGSGTRLTVV.

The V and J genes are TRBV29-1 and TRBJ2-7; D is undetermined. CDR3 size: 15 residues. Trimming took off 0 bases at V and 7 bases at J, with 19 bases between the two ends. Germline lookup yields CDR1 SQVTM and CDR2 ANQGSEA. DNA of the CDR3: TGCAGCGTTGAAGATCCTAGGCACTTCTACGGGGAGCAGTACTTC. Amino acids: CSVEDPRHFYGEQYF.

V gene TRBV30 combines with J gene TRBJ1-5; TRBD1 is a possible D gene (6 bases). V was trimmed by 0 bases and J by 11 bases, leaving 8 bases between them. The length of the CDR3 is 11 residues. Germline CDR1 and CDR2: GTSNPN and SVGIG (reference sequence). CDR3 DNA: TGTGCCTGGAGTGTAGGGGGAACCCAGCATTTT. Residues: CAWSVGGTQHF.

The CDR3 DNA follows: TGTGCCACCAGCAGCGGACAGGGAACTAATGAAAAACTGTTTTTT. Its translation is CATSSGQGTNEKLFF. V is TRBV15 and J is TRBJ1-4, with 8 bases that match TRBD1. V trimming: 3 bases; J trimming: 1 base; junction bases outside the gene matches: 1. Germline lookup yields CDR1 LNHNV and CDR2 YYDKDF (reference sequence). The CDR3 loop spans 15 amino acids.

In nucleotides, the CDR3 is TGTGCCAGCAGCCACCCCAGGGGCAACTGGGCTTCCGGGGAGCTGTTTTTT. It yields the protein CASSHPRGNWASGELFF. This chain connects TRBV3-1 (or the pseudogene TRBV3-2) to TRBJ2-2; possible D gene TRBD1, 6 bases. The CDR3 runs 17 residues. Germline loops: CDR1 LGHDT, CDR2 YNNKEL (reference sequence). V was cut by 3 bases and J by 6 bases, with 20 bases left in between.

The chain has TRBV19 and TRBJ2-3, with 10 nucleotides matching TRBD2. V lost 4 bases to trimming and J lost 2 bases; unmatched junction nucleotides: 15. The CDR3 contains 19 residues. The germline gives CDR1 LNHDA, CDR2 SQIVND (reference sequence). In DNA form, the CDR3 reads TGTGCCAGTAGTAAAGGCAGTGGGACTAGCGAGATAAACACAGATACGCAGTATTTT. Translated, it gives CASSKGSGTSEINTDTQYF.

The CDR3 protein is CASSPMPDTGYEQYF. Here the CDR3 DNA reads TGTGCCAGCTCACCCATGCCGGACACGGGCTACGAGCAGTACTTC. V is TRBV18 and J is TRBJ2-7, with D possibly TRBD1 on 5 matching bases. CDR1 and CDR2 from the germline V gene are KGHSH and LQKENI. V was shortened by 3 bases and J by 3 bases, with 15 bases between the two germline ends. CDR3 length: 15 amino acids.

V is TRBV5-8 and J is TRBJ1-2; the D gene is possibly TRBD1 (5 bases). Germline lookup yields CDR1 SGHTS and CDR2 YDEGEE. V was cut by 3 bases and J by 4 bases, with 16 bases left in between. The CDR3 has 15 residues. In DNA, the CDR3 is TGTGCCAGCAGCTCGACTATCCGGGACGGCTATGGCTACACCTTC. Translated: CASSSTIRDGYGYTF.

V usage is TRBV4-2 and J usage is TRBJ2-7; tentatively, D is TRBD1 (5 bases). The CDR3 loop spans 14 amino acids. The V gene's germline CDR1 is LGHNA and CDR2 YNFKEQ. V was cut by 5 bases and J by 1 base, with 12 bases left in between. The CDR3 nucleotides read TGTGCCAGCAGCTCCCCCACAGGTTCCTACGAGCAGTACTTC. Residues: CASSSPTGSYEQYF.

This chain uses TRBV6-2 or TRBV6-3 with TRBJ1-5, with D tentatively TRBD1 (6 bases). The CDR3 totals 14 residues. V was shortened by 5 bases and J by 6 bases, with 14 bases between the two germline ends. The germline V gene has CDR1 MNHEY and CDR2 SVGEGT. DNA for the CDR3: TGTGCCAGCAGTCCACAGGGTTCCTCTCAGCCCCAGCATTTT. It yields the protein CASSPQGSSQPQHF.

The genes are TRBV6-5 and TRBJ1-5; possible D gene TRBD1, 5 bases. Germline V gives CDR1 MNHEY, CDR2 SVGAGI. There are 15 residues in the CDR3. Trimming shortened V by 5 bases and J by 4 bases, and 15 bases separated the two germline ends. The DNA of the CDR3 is TGTGCCAGCAGTCATGATCTGGGACCAAATCAGCCCCAGCATTTT. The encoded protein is CASSHDLGPNQPQHF.